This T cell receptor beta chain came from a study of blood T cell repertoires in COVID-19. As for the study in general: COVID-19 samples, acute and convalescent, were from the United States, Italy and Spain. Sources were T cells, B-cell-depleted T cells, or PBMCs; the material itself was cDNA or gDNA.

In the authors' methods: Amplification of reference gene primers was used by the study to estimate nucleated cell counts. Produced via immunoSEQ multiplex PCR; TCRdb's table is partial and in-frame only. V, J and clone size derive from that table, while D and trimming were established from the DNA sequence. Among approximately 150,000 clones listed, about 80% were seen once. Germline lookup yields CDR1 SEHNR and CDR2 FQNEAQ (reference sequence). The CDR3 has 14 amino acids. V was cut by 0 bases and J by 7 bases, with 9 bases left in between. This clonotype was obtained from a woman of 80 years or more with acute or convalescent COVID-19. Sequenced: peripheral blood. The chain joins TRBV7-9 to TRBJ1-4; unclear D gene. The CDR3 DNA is TGTGCCAGCAGCTTAGCGCTAAATAGTGAAAAACTGTTTTTT. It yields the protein CASSLALNSEKLFF.